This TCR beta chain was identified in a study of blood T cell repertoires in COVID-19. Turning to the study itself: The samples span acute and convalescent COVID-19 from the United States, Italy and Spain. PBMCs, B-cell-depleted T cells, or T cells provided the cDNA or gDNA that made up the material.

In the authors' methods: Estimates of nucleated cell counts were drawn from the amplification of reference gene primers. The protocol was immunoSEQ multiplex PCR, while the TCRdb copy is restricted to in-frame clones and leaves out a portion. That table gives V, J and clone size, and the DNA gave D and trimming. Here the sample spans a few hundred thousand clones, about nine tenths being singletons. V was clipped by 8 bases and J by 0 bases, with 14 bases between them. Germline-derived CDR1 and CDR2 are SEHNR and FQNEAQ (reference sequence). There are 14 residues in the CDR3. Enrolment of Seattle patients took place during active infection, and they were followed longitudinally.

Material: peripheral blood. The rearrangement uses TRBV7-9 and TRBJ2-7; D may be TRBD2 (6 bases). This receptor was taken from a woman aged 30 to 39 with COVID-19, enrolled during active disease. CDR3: CASWGEASSYEQYF. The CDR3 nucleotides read TGTGCCAGCTGGGGGGAAGCTAGCTCCTACGAGCAGTACTTC.